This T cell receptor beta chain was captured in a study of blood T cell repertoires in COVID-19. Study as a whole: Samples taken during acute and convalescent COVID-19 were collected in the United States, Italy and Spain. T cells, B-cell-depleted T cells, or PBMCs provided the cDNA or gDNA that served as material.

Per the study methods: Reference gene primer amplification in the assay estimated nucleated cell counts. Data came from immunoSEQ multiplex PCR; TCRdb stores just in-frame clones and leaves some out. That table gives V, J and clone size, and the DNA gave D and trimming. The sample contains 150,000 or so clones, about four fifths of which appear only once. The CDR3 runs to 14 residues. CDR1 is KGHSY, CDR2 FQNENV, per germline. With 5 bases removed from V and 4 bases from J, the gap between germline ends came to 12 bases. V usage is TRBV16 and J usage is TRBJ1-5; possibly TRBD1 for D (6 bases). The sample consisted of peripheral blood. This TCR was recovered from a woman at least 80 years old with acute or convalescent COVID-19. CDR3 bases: TGTGCCAGCAGCTGGGGACATCCTAATCAGCCCCAGCATTTT. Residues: CASSWGHPNQPQHF.